The entry that follows covers one T cell receptor beta chain sequence. Antigen: not known. The ends were cut back, 3 bases at V and 6 bases at J, with 14 bases in the middle. Looked up from germline, CDR1 is MGHDK and CDR2 is SYGVNS. The CDR3 runs 15 residues. The record originates from a study of T cells in tumors after PD-1 blockade. Study in general: Patients received pembrolizumab 200 mg every 3 weeks or cemiplimab 350 mg every 2 weeks. Some patients also took daily vismodegib 150 mg during anti-PD-1 treatment. Blood samples averaged around 120,000 templates (range about 24,679-260,000) and approximately 35,000 unique clonotypes.

The study, taken as a whole, reports: Peripheral recruitment is suggested, as some novel exhausted tumor clones were in pre-treatment blood.

Method: immunoSEQ multiplex PCR; TCRdb's copy keeps in-frame clones and lacks some. The repertoire holds roughly 50,000 clones, with roughly 79% as singletons. The V and J genes are TRBV25-1 and TRBJ2-2; unclear D gene. The clonotype comes from a human donor with basal cell carcinoma. The sequenced sample was PBMCs, obtained before anti-PD-1 treatment. Here the CDR3 DNA reads TGTGCCAGCAGTGACCAACCGTCGGGTGCCGGGGAGCTGTTTTTT. This encodes CASSDQPSGAGELFF.